These 13 T cell receptor beta chains share one sample of origin, sequenced in a study of spatial heterogeneity in lung cancer. TCRdb re-called the 5' RACE reads with MiXCR, one entry per CDR3 protein. Seen here are about 92,000 distinct CDR3 sequences, approximately 12% observed once, and the top ten hold roughly two fifths. Time point in this sample: sample taken at primary tumor resection. Here the sequenced sample was PBMCs, taken at surgery. All receptors come from a male donor with early-stage non-small cell lung cancer.

This clonotype came up a few times. This chain links TRBV5-4 with TRBJ2-5; no reliable D call. V was clipped by 0 bases and J by 2 bases, with 5 bases between them. Germline V CDR1 and CDR2: SGHNT, YYREEE (reference sequence). The CDR3 totals 13 residues. The chain's CDR3 is CASSLVEQETQYF. The CDR3 DNA is TGTGCCAGCAGCTTGGTGGAGCAAGAGACCCAGTACTTC.

This clonotype was seen more than once but under ten times. This chain joins TRBV5-1 and TRBJ2-7; TRBD1 matches 7 bases. The CDR3 is 14 residues long. Germline V CDR1 and CDR2: SGHRS, YFSETQ. Unmatched junction bases numbered 5, after V lost 4 bases and J lost 1 base. DNA for the CDR3: TGCGCCAGCAGCGGAAGGACAGGTTCCTACGAGCAGTACTTC. Protein product: CASSGRTGSYEQYF.

This clonotype was observed a few times. This chain links TRBV20-1 with TRBJ2-1; 7 bases map to TRBD1. The CDR3 loop spans 18 amino acids. Germline CDR1 reads DFQATT; CDR2 reads SNEGSKA (reference sequence). V shed 0 bases, J shed 6 bases, and the junction held 17 bases outside the gene matches. The CDR3 DNA sequence: TGCAGTGCTAGAGATTTAGATAAAGGGGGCCTAGTCTCCAATGAGCAGTTCTTC. This codes for CSARDLDKGGLVSNEQFF.

The table lists this clonotype with many counts. In nucleotides, the CDR3 is TGTGCCAGCAGTTGGGACAGGGGGGCCTACGAGCAGTACTTC. Translated, it gives CASSWDRGAYEQYF. The chain couples TRBV28 to TRBJ2-7; 11 bases map to TRBD1. Germline V gene lookup returns CDR1 MDHEN and CDR2 SYDVKM. V trimming: 4 bases; J trimming: 2 bases; junction bases outside the gene matches: 1. The CDR3 consists of 14 residues.

The sample holds a few counts of this clonotype. The chain has TRBV20-1 and TRBJ2-5, with D tentatively TRBD1 (6 bases). CDR3 length equals 14 residues. V lost 1 base to trimming and J lost 0 bases, with 9 bases between them. CDR1 is DFQATT, CDR2 SNEGSKA, per germline (reference sequence). The CDR3 sequence is CSARGYRDQETQYF. DNA of the CDR3: TGCAGTGCTAGAGGGTACAGGGACCAAGAGACCCAGTACTTC.

This clonotype was observed a handful of times. This rearrangement joins TRBV9 to TRBJ2-3; a possible D gene is TRBD2 (6 bases). Germline CDR1 is SGDLS and CDR2 is YYNGEE. The V end was cut by 0 bases, the J end by 6 bases, with 11 bases between. This CDR3 comprises 14 residues. The CDR3 sequence: CASSVGLAIDTQYF. The CDR3 nucleotides are TGTGCCAGCAGCGTAGGTCTAGCGATCGATACGCAGTATTTT.

This clonotype was counted only a few times. The chain has TRBV20-1 and TRBJ2-3, with D perhaps matching TRBD1 or TRBD2 (6 bases each). Germline V gene sequence: CDR1 DFQATT, CDR2 SNEGSKA (reference sequence). CDR3 length equals 12 residues. Trimming removed 5 bases from V and 2 bases from J, with 8 bases in between. CDR3 in DNA: TGCAGTGCTGGGGGGCCCACAGATACGCAGTATTTT. Its protein product is CSAGGPTDTQYF.

In this sample, this clonotype turned up a few times. The chain links TRBV12-3 or TRBV12-4 to TRBJ2-7; a possible D gene is TRBD2 (5 bases). Deletions cut 3 bases from V and 9 bases from J, with 15 bases between. The CDR3 is 13 residues long. The chain's CDR3 is CASSLASGATQYF. In nucleotides, the CDR3 is TGTGCCAGCAGTTTGGCAAGCGGAGCGACGCAGTACTTC.

The CDR3 DNA sequence: TGCGCCAGCAGCCCGGTCGGGGGCGAGAACATTCAGTACTTC. Protein sequence: CASSPVGGENIQYF. J is TRBJ2-4 and V is TRBV5-1; the D gene could be TRBD1 or TRBD2 (6 bases each). The CDR3 sequence is 14 residues long. V lost 4 bases and J 7 bases, leaving 15 bases between the germline ends. CDR1 and CDR2 (germline): SGHRS, YFSETQ. The full variable domain, with the rest looked up from reference TRBV5-1 and TRBJ2-4, is KAGVTQTPRYLIKTRGQQVTLSCSPISGHRSVSWYQQTPGQGLQFLFEYFSETQRNKGNFPGRFSGRQFSNSRSEMNVSTLELGDSALYLCASSPVGGENIQYFGAGTRLSVL.

The chain carries TRBV7-3 and TRBJ2-3; D gene ambiguous. Looked up from germline, CDR1 is SGHTA and CDR2 is FQGTGA. This CDR3 has 16 amino acids. V shed 5 bases and J shed 1 base, with 16 bases lying between them. The CDR3 region is CASSPSVGAGTDTQYF. The CDR3, as DNA: TGTGCCAGCAGCCCGTCTGTGGGCGCGGGCACAGATACGCAGTATTTT.

The chain couples TRBV20-1 to TRBJ2-7, with no clear D. There are 17 residues in the CDR3. Germline CDR1 is DFQATT and CDR2 is SNEGSKA (reference sequence). As DNA, the CDR3 is TGCAGGCTAGAGAACGGGCAGGCGGTACGTCAATTCCACGAGCAGTACTTC. Protein: CRLENGQAVRQFHEQYF.

This clonotype was detected ten times or more. The V and J genes are TRBV12-3 or TRBV12-4 and TRBJ1-5, with D perhaps TRBD1 (5 bases). Trimming pared 4 bases from V and 5 bases from J, leaving 6 bases between. The CDR3 loop spans 12 amino acids. In DNA form, the CDR3 reads TGTGCCAGCAGTTGGGGCGATCAGCCCCAGCATTTT. This encodes CASSWGDQPQHF.

This clonotype was found many times. The chain is built from TRBV12-3 or TRBV12-4 and TRBJ1-4; TRBD1 aligns across 8 bases. Germline trimming cut 6 bases from V and 5 bases from J; bases unmatched to any gene: 5. The CDR3 spans 14 residues. CDR3 coding DNA: TGTGCCAGCAGCCCGGGACAGGCGAATGAAAAACTGTTTTTT. Amino acid sequence: CASSPGQANEKLFF.